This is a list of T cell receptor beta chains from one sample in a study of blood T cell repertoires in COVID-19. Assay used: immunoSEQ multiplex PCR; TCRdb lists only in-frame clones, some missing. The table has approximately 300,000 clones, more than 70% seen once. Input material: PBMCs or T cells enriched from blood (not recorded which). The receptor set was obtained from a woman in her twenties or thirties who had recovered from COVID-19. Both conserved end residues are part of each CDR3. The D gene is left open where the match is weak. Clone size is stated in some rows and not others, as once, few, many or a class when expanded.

CDR3aa: CASSLPGTGPGYTF
CDR3nt: TGCGCCAGCAGCCTCCCCGGGACAGGGCCCGGCTACACCTTC
j_gene: TRBJ1-2
d_gene: TRBD1
v_gene: TRBV4-1
abundance: NA

CDR3aa: CASSSGTGVSYEQYF
CDR3nt: TGTGCCAGCAGCTCCGGGACAGGAGTATCCTACGAGCAGTACTTC
j_gene: TRBJ2-7
d_gene: TRBD1
v_gene: TRBV5-6
abundance: NA

CDR3aa: CASSPPWTGINEQYF
CDR3nt: TGTGCCAGCAGCCCACCCTGGACAGGGATTAACGAGCAGTACTTC
j_gene: TRBJ2-7
d_gene: TRBD1
v_gene: TRBV6-2/TRBV6-3
abundance: NA

CDR3aa: CASGFRQGMNYEQYF
CDR3nt: TGTGCTAGTGGTTTCCGACAGGGGATGAACTACGAGCAGTACTTC
j_gene: TRBJ2-7
d_gene: TRBD1
v_gene: TRBV12-5
abundance: NA

CDR3aa: CATHSRGYDQPQHF
CDR3nt: TGTGCCACACATTCCAGGGGGTACGATCAGCCCCAGCATTTT
j_gene: TRBJ1-5
d_gene: TRBD1
v_gene: TRBV6-5
abundance: NA

CDR3aa: CASSGTSSGGEETQYF
CDR3nt: TGTGCCAGCAGCGGGACCTCTAGCGGAGGGGAAGAGACCCAGTACTTC
j_gene: TRBJ2-5
d_gene: TRBD2
v_gene: TRBV2
abundance: NA

CDR3aa: CASSFRANTGELFF
CDR3nt: TGTGCCAGCAGCTTCCGGGCGAACACCGGGGAGCTGTTTTTT
j_gene: TRBJ2-2
d_gene: NA
v_gene: TRBV27
abundance: NA

CDR3aa: CASSQDPPGRATEAFF
CDR3nt: TGTGCCAGCAGCCAAGATCCCCCTGGTAGAGCCACTGAAGCTTTCTTT
j_gene: TRBJ1-1
d_gene: NA
v_gene: TRBV4-2
abundance: NA

CDR3aa: CAISEKTGGNTEAFF
CDR3nt: TGTGCCATCAGTGAGAAGACAGGGGGCAACACTGAAGCTTTCTTT
j_gene: TRBJ1-1
d_gene: TRBD1
v_gene: TRBV10-3
abundance: NA

CDR3aa: CAIRDRVNEQFF
CDR3nt: TGTGCCATTAGGGACAGGGTCAATGAGCAGTTCTTC
j_gene: TRBJ2-1
d_gene: TRBD1
v_gene: TRBV2
abundance: NA

CDR3aa: CASSLTGPYEQYF
CDR3nt: TGTGCCAGCAGCCTGACAGGCCCCTACGAGCAGTACTTC
j_gene: TRBJ2-7
d_gene: NA
v_gene: TRBV6-5
abundance: once

CDR3aa: CASSLSGGGRGDQPQHF
CDR3nt: TGTGCCAGCAGTTTAAGTGGAGGAGGGAGAGGGGATCAGCCCCAGCATTTT
j_gene: TRBJ1-5
d_gene: NA
v_gene: TRBV27
abundance: few

CDR3aa: CSASMPSGGTDTQYF
CDR3nt: TGCAGTGCTAGTATGCCTAGCGGCGGCACAGATACGCAGTATTTT
j_gene: TRBJ2-3
d_gene: TRBD2
v_gene: TRBV20-1
abundance: NA

CDR3aa: CATSSGRDRLRPEAFF
CDR3nt: TGTGCCACCAGCAGTGGCAGGGACAGGCTTCGCCCTGAAGCTTTCTTT
j_gene: TRBJ1-1
d_gene: TRBD1
v_gene: TRBV15
abundance: few

CDR3aa: CSVREGFEAFF
CDR3nt: TGCAGCGTCAGGGAGGGTTTTGAAGCTTTCTTT
j_gene: TRBJ1-1
d_gene: NA
v_gene: TRBV29-1
abundance: NA

CDR3aa: CASSLTSPVYEQYF
CDR3nt: TGCGCCAGCAGCTTGACGAGCCCCGTCTACGAGCAGTACTTC
j_gene: TRBJ2-7
d_gene: NA
v_gene: TRBV5-1
abundance: NA

CDR3aa: CSASRTALGEQFF
CDR3nt: TGCAGTGCTAGTCGGACTGCCTTGGGTGAGCAGTTCTTC
j_gene: TRBJ2-1
d_gene: NA
v_gene: TRBV20-1
abundance: NA

CDR3aa: CASSPATGGNTEAFF
CDR3nt: TGTGCCAGCAGCCCGGCGACAGGGGGGAACACTGAAGCTTTCTTT
j_gene: TRBJ1-1
d_gene: TRBD1
v_gene: TRBV5-4
abundance: NA

CDR3aa: CSASLDGRGEQYF
CDR3nt: TGCAGTGCTAGTCTAGACGGCAGGGGAGAGCAGTACTTC
j_gene: TRBJ2-7
d_gene: NA
v_gene: TRBV20-1
abundance: NA

CDR3aa: CASSPQRPGTGIGGEKLFF
CDR3nt: TGTGCCAGCTCACCTCAGCGTCCCGGGACAGGGATTGGCGGGGAAAAACTGTTTTTT
j_gene: TRBJ1-4
d_gene: TRBD1
v_gene: TRBV18
abundance: NA

CDR3aa: CASSLTPGPGANVLTF
CDR3nt: TGTGCCAGCAGTTTAACCCCAGGGCCTGGGGCCAACGTCCTGACTTTC
j_gene: TRBJ2-6
d_gene: NA
v_gene: TRBV28
abundance: NA

CDR3aa: CASSLKLQETQYF
CDR3nt: TGTGCCAGCAGCTTAAAGCTCCAAGAGACCCAGTACTTC
j_gene: TRBJ2-5
d_gene: NA
v_gene: TRBV7-2
abundance: NA

CDR3aa: CASSPGQGNQPQHF
CDR3nt: TGTGCCAGCTCACCTGGGCAGGGGAATCAGCCCCAGCATTTT
j_gene: TRBJ1-5
d_gene: NA
v_gene: TRBV18
abundance: NA